This T cell receptor (beta chain) was retrieved from a study of siplizumab effects on memory and regulatory T cells. Study results and limitations: The authors mapped only a minor fraction of alloreactive clones to unstimulated subsets. Suppressive capability of dividing Tregs from siplizumab cultures went unverified. Alloreactive sequences tracing back to unstimulated CD4+ memory cells were significantly reduced by siplizumab. The alloresponse seemed to draw substantially on naive T cells, which appeared more diverse than memory cells.

V lost 4 bases to trimming and J lost 7 bases; unmatched junction nucleotides: 22. This CDR3 is built from 19 residues. Germline assignment: CDR1 SGDLS and CDR2 YYNGEE. Profiling relied on immunoSEQ multiplex PCR, and the TCRdb table lists in-frame clones only, not all of them. The repertoire holds about 46,000 clones, with 93% as singletons. As regards this clone: The antigen remains undetermined.

The chain employs TRBV9 and TRBJ2-1, with 8 bases lining up with TRBD2. Sequencing was done on a sample of CD8+ T cells sorted from blood. This TCR came from a human donor in good health. The CDR3 nucleotides read TGTGCCAGCAGCCCCTCAGAGGGGGTTGCTCCGGGAGGGCCGAATGAGCAGTTCTTC. Translation: CASSPSEGVAPGGPNEQFF.